This T cell receptor beta chain was captured by sequencing in a study of cytomegalovirus exposure and HLA in healthy donors. Study as a whole: Genetic ancestry analysis placed approximately 80% of the 398 donors that were genotyped in the Caucasian-associated cluster. Regarding the study as a whole: Another analysis was done later, and it associated around 15,000 TCR beta sequences with HLA alleles at 0.05 false discovery rate. Altogether, 150 to 200 TCR beta chains were recorded as cytomegalovirus-associated.

To note about this clone: No antigen is known for it.

The PCR employed 60 Vbeta primers together with 13 Jbeta primers. In the source study's methods: As a later analysis found, there were tens of millions of unique TCR beta chains, of which roughly 11 million were shared. Sequencing used immunoSEQ multiplex PCR; TCRdb keeps in-frame clones, though not all of them. V and J calls plus clone size are reproduced from that table; the DNA served to infer D and trimming. This table has 85,000 to 120,000 clones, about four fifths appearing once. The CDR3 totals 18 residues. V shed 5 bases and J 2 bases; nucleotides not matched to a gene: 14. CDR1 and CDR2 from the germline V gene are SGHTA and FQGNSA.

This TCR derives from a woman in her forties or fifties in good health and CMV-seropositive. The chain carries TRBV7-2 and TRBJ2-3; TRBD2 matches at 9 bases. Specimen: PBMCs. The CDR3 is CASSPGRAGGLYTDTQYF. As DNA, the CDR3 is TGTGCCAGCAGCCCAGGGAGGGCGGGGGGGCTTTACACAGATACGCAGTATTTT.